Given below is one TCR beta chain in context. No antigen is known for it. No much larger clone is present one base from it, and per-base qualities are unavailable. This specimen belongs to a study of blood T cell repertoires in COVID-19 (dated by TCRdb to the early 2020s). Regarding the complete study: Samples from collaborators originated in the United States, Italy and Spain and spanned both the acute and convalescent phases of COVID-19. The material from the prospective study consisted of cDNA or gDNA derived from T cells, B-cell-depleted T cells, or PBMCs. Deeply sampled blood TCRbeta repertoires from subjects exposed to, actively infected with, or recovered from COVID-19 were included in the dataset. The repertoires were released in a freely available public database meant as a resource for research on the immune response to SARS-CoV-2. Samples were obtained from the ongoing ImmuneRACE study (first 160 participants) and from 1,254 subjects provided by 6 global collaborators. The sample metadata nearly always contained a de-identified subject ID, COVID-19 status, age in years and sex. HLA class I and class II types, where available, came from metadata supplied by the sample provider rather than from assay-based typing.

TCRbeta CDR3 regions were amplified from genomic DNA using the immunoSEQ Assay, a bias-controlled multiplex PCR. The authors' analysis ran thus. The number of nucleated cells in each sample was estimated from the amplification of reference gene primers within the assay. To quantify the absolute abundance of each unique TCRbeta CDR3 rearrangement, sequence reads were collapsed and filtered. For each sample, productive Simpson clonality was calculated as the square root of Simpson's diversity index across productive rearrangements. TCRdb's version of the immuneACCESS table is confined to in-frame rearrangements and falls short of the full clone set. An unresolved V gene accounts for under half of the shortfall where checked; the remainder is of unknown origin. From that table come the V and J calls and clone size; the DNA was used to work out D and trimming. The sample records more than 300,000 clones, around 87% of which are singletons. The ten largest clones take up 10% of the sample.

V is cut back by 5 bases and J by 2 bases, with 25 bases in the junction unmatched. The CDR1 and CDR2 encoded by the germline V gene are SQVTM and ANQGSEA. Its CDR3 holds 21 amino acids, cysteine through phenylalanine. The read is trimmed to its CDR3 DNA, 63 bases read in frame from base 1. Overall study results and their limits: How much clinical and demographic metadata was included differed by source and by participant, and the metadata was provided uncurated.

At one collaborating source in Seattle, patients were enrolled during active infection and were followed longitudinally through the course of disease. The collaborating institutions used their own protocols to collect whole blood in K2EDTA tubes. Collaborator samples were shipped for TCRbeta analysis as frozen whole blood, isolated PBMCs, or DNA extracted from either sample type. The rearrangement joined TRBV29-1 to TRBJ2-2, with TRBD2 identical over 8 junction bases. This TCR was recovered from a woman between 25 and 40 years old with COVID-19, enrolled during active disease. Sequencing was done on a sample of peripheral blood. The CDR3 protein is CSVYSPYPFQRELPNTGELFF. The nucleotides are TGCAGCGTTTATTCCCCTTACCCCTTCCAGCGGGAGTTGCCCAACACCGGGGAGCTGTTTTTT.